This TCR beta chain derives from a study of blood T cell repertoires in COVID-19. Overall study context: Samples came from the United States, Italy and Spain, spanning acute and convalescent COVID-19.

This CDR3 region has 14 residues. Trimming cost V 3 bases and J 5 bases, with 11 bases left between them. The germline CDR1 and CDR2 sequences are SNHLY and FYNNEI. Here immunoSEQ multiplex PCR was the method, and the copy in TCRdb shows in-frame clones only, minus some. The data show around 140,000 clones, about 90% seen once. The TCR sequence derives from a man aged 60 to 69 with active or convalescent COVID-19. Sequencing was carried out using peripheral blood. The chain has TRBV2 and TRBJ2-1; D gene ambiguous. CDR3 region: CASSDLGSNNEQFF. For the CDR3, the DNA is TGTGCCAGCAGTGACCTGGGCAGCAACAATGAGCAGTTCTTC.